The 28 T cell receptor beta chains reported below all come from one sample, sequenced in a study of human T cells and chemical hapten exposure. One entry per CDR3 protein results from TCRdb running MiXCR on the RACE reads. The sample includes 150,000 to 200,000 distinct CDR3 sequences, more than 20% of them seen just once. Regarding time point: patch test 1, 2 weeks after DPC sensitization. Regarding treatment: therapeutic diphenylcyclopropenone sensitization with weekly scalp DPC. The source was whole blood, collected in connection with sensitization to the hapten diphenylcyclopropenone (DPC). These receptors were taken from a woman in her 50s with alopecia areata. Some clones in this sample may be carry-over from other donors' samples.

The chain couples TRBV5-1 to TRBJ2-2, with 7 positions matching TRBD1. The germline CDR1 and CDR2 sequences are SGHRS and YFSETQ. V was clipped by 4 bases and J by 3 bases; unmatched bases: 6. The CDR3 spans 15 residues. DNA for the CDR3: TGCGCCAGCAGCCAGGGGACAGTTTACACCGGGGAGCTGTTTTTT. Its protein product is CASSQGTVYTGELFF.

V gene TRBV20-1 combines with J gene TRBJ2-2; a possible D gene is TRBD1 (5 bases). CDR3 size: 13 residues. Trimming stripped 6 bases from V and 5 bases from J, with 13 bases between. The germline V gene encodes CDR1 DFQATT and CDR2 SNEGSKA (reference sequence). CDR3 DNA sequence: TGCAGTGCCCAAGGGGCCACTACCGGGGAGCTGTTTTTT. It translates to CSAQGATTGELFF.

V usage is TRBV10-3 and J usage is TRBJ2-1; 7 nucleotides align to TRBD2. The length of the CDR3 is 11 residues. The ends lost 6 bases at V and 9 bases at J; junction bases unmatched: 2. CDR1 is ENHRY, CDR2 SYGVKD, per germline. This CDR3 reads CAIRTGGEQFF. The CDR3 DNA sequence: TGTGCCATCAGGACGGGGGGTGAGCAGTTCTTC.

The chain combines TRBV5-6 with TRBJ1-6, with TRBD1 matching 11 bases. Germline V gene sequence: CDR1 SGHDT, CDR2 YYEEEE. The CDR3 contains 16 residues. After removal of 4 bases from V and 3 bases from J, the junction contained 3 bases not matched to a gene. CDR3 amino acids: CASSRDRGNYNSPLHF. CDR3 DNA: TGTGCCAGCAGCCGGGACAGGGGGAACTATAATTCACCCCTCCACTTT. The full variable domain, rest sourced from reference TRBV5-6 and TRBJ1-6, is DAGVTQSPTHLIKTRGQQVTLRCSPKSGHDTVSWYQQALGQGPQFIFQYYEEEERQRGNFPDRFSGHQFPNYSSELNVNALLLGDSALYLCASSRDRGNYNSPLHFGNGTRLTVT.

The chain uses TRBV11-2 and TRBJ1-1; 9 positions agree with TRBD1. After removal of 5 bases from V and 6 bases from J, the junction contained 10 bases not matched to a gene. The CDR3 extends over 15 amino acids. Germline CDR1 and CDR2: SGHAT and FQNNGV. The CDR3 sequence: CASSQLQGALSEAFF. Written as DNA, the CDR3 is TGTGCCAGCAGCCAACTACAGGGGGCTCTGTCTGAAGCTTTCTTT.

This clonotype was counted a few times. The V gene is TRBV5-8, the J gene TRBJ1-2; unclear D gene. V was trimmed by 1 base and J by 4 bases, leaving 23 bases between them. The germline V gene has CDR1 SGHTS and CDR2 YDEGEE. The CDR3 consists of 18 residues. The CDR3 here is CASSLLAGFVRQLYGYTF. The CDR3, as DNA: TGTGCCAGCAGCTTGCTTGCTGGGTTTGTAAGGCAGCTCTATGGCTACACCTTC.

This clonotype was observed a few times. The chain carries TRBV28 and TRBJ1-1; D unclear. With 11 bases removed from V and 0 bases from J, the gap between germline ends came to 7 bases. CDR1 and CDR2 (germline): MDHEN, SYDVKM. This CDR3 has 11 amino acids. The CDR3 loop is CADPVNTEAFF. CDR3 nucleotide sequence: TGTGCCGACCCGGTGAACACTGAAGCTTTCTTT.

Only a few counts were recorded for this clonotype. The chain carries TRBV20-1 and TRBJ2-1, with D tentatively TRBD1 (6 bases). In germline, CDR1 is DFQATT, CDR2 SNEGSKA (reference sequence). Trimming removed 3 bases from V and 13 bases from J, with 19 bases in between. The CDR3 has 13 amino acids. The CDR3 region is CSARENRENSQFF. The CDR3 region has the DNA TGCAGTGCTAGGGAAAACAGGGAGAACTCCCAGTTCTTC.

The chain is built from TRBV25-1 and TRBJ1-2; maybe TRBD1 (5 bases). V lost 8 bases to trimming and J lost 4 bases, with 17 bases between them. The germline CDR1 and CDR2 sequences are MGHDK and SYGVNS. CDR3 length equals 14 residues. CDR3 sequence: CASRKGTGGYGYTF. The CDR3, as DNA: TGTGCCAGCCGCAAGGGCACCGGGGGCTATGGCTACACCTTC.

The V gene is TRBV6-1, the J gene TRBJ1-4; TRBD1 agrees at 8 bases. Germline loops: CDR1 MNHNS, CDR2 SASEGT. The V segment lost 1 base and the J segment 2 bases; nucleotides outside the gene matches: 6. This CDR3 has 17 residues. The CDR3 DNA reads TGTGCCAGCAGTGAAGGGGAACAGGGGGTGACTAATGAAAAACTGTTTTTT. It specifies CASSEGEQGVTNEKLFF.

To note about this clonotype: One end of the junction fails to match germline, which may point to a read error. The chain couples TRBV6-5 to TRBJ1-6; 9 bases fit TRBD1. CDR1 is MNHEY and CDR2 is SVGAGI in the germline V gene. The CDR3 runs 16 residues. The CDR3 nucleotides are TGTGCCAGCAGACTAGGACAGGGGTTAGATAATTCATCCCTCCACTTT. Protein product: CASRLGQGLDNSSLHF.

V usage is TRBV29-1 and J usage is TRBJ2-3, with D uncertain. From germline, CDR1 is SQVTM and CDR2 ANQGSEA. V was trimmed by 4 bases and J by 2 bases, leaving 1 base between them. This CDR3 spans 10 amino acids. The chain's CDR3 is CSVATDTQYF. DNA for the CDR3: TGCAGCGTTGCCACAGATACGCAGTATTTT.

This clonotype was seen a handful of times. V and J are TRBV21-1 and TRBJ2-2; TRBD1, the table's D call, was not compared with the DNA. TRBV21-1 is a pseudogene segment. This CDR3 comprises 18 residues. This chain's CDR3 is CASSEDLRTPSNTGELFF. For the CDR3, the DNA is TGTGCCAGCAGCGAAGACCTCCGGACACCATCGAACACCGGGGAGCTGTTTTTT.

This clonotype was seen only a few times. This chain uses TRBV7-9 with TRBJ1-2; D ambiguous. Germline CDR1 is SEHNR and CDR2 is FQNEAQ (reference sequence). This CDR3 contains 11 residues. Trimming left V 1 base short and J 5 bases short, with 2 bases between. CDR3 sequence reads: CASSLEYGYTF. The DNA for the CDR3 is TGTGCCAGCAGCTTAGAGTATGGCTACACCTTC.

The chain recombines TRBV12-3 or TRBV12-4 with TRBJ1-4; D is unclear. V lost 2 bases and J 0 bases, leaving 13 bases between the germline ends. The CDR3 is made up of 17 amino acids. The CDR3 here is CASSLRAWATTNEKLFF. The DNA of the CDR3 is TGTGCCAGCAGTTTACGCGCGTGGGCTACAACTAATGAAAAACTGTTTTTT.

The chain carries TRBV3-1 and TRBJ2-1, with 8 bases fitting TRBD2. The CDR3 loop spans 15 amino acids. Germline CDR1 LGHDT, CDR2 YNNKEL (reference sequence). Germline trimming cut 4 bases from V and 9 bases from J; bases unmatched to any gene: 11. CDR3 loop: CASSLLGTSFGEQFF. In nucleotides, the CDR3 is TGTGCCAGCAGCCTCCTCGGGACTAGTTTCGGTGAGCAGTTCTTC.

This clonotype was detected many times. The rearrangement uses TRBV28 and TRBJ1-5, with D uncertain. Trimming left V 0 bases short and J 8 bases short, with 14 bases between. CDR3 length: 15 amino acids. The germline CDR1 and CDR2 sequences are MDHEN and SYDVKM. CDR3 sequence reads: CASSLWGGDGEPQHF. CDR3 DNA sequence: TGTGCCAGCAGTTTATGGGGCGGGGATGGAGAGCCCCAGCATTTT. The complete variable domain, with remaining parts taken from reference TRBV28 and TRBJ1-5, reads DVKVTQSSRYLVKRTGEKVFLECVQDMDHENMFWYRQDPGLGLRLIYFSYDVKMKEKGDIPEGYSVSREKKERFSLILESASTNQTSMYLCASSLWGGDGEPQHFGDGTRLSIL.

This clonotype was recorded many times. In DNA, the CDR3 is TGTGCCAGCAGTGGACTAGCGGGAGACACCGGGGAGCTGTTTTTT. It yields the protein CASSGLAGDTGELFF. V gene TRBV6-4 combines with J gene TRBJ2-2, with 12 bases that match TRBD2. CDR1 is MRHNA, CDR2 SNTAGT, per germline. CDR3 size: 15 residues. The V and J ends lost 4 bases and 3 bases, in that order; junction bases with no gene match: 0.

The chain joins TRBV6-6 to TRBJ1-1; no definite D call. This CDR3 has 12 amino acids. Germline V gene lookup returns CDR1 MNHNY and CDR2 SVGAGI (reference sequence). V lost 2 bases to trimming and J lost 5 bases, with 6 bases between them. CDR3 amino acids: CASSYAGTEAFF. Written as DNA, the CDR3 is TGTGCCAGCAGTTACGCCGGGACTGAAGCTTTCTTT.

This chain uses TRBV29-1 with TRBJ1-1; 7 positions match TRBD1. The CDR3 runs 14 residues. The V segment lost 0 bases and the J segment 3 bases; nucleotides outside the gene matches: 4. Per the germline V gene, CDR1 is SQVTM and CDR2 is ANQGSEA. In DNA form, the CDR3 reads TGCAGCGTTGAAGATCTCACAGGGGACACTGAAGCTTTCTTT. Its translation is CSVEDLTGDTEAFF.

This clonotype came up a few times. As DNA, the CDR3 is TGCGCCAGCAGCCCTTCTAGGGAGACCCAGTACTTC. This translates into CASSPSRETQYF. The gene calls are TRBV5-1 and TRBJ2-5; no clear D. The CDR3 spans 12 residues. Trimming pared 4 bases from V and 5 bases from J, leaving 9 bases between. Per the germline V gene, CDR1 is SGHRS and CDR2 is YFSETQ.

The CDR3 DNA reads TGTGCCAGCAGCTTAGTCAACTGGCAGGCGGTTGACGCCGGGGAGCTGTTTTTT. Its translation: CASSLVNWQAVDAGELFF. This chain connects TRBV11-2 to TRBJ2-2; D is ambiguous. Per the germline V gene, CDR1 is SGHAT and CDR2 is FQNNGV. This CDR3 is 18 amino acids long. The V gene lost 1 base and the J gene lost 6 bases, with 21 bases spanning the gap.

This chain joins TRBV3-1 and TRBJ2-1; D may be TRBD1 (5 bases). The V gene's germline CDR1 is LGHDT and CDR2 YNNKEL (reference sequence). The ends were cut back, 4 bases at V and 9 bases at J, with 13 bases in the middle. The CDR3 covers 13 residues. CDR3 loop: CASSPKRQGEQFF. CDR3 DNA: TGTGCCAGCAGCCCAAAGAGGCAGGGTGAGCAGTTCTTC.

V is TRBV25-1 and J is TRBJ1-3; possibly TRBD1 for D (6 bases). V shed 4 bases and J shed 0 bases, with 10 bases lying between them. The CDR3 runs to 15 residues. Germline V gives CDR1 MGHDK, CDR2 SYGVNS. The CDR3 sequence: CASSGDISSGNTIYF. The CDR3 DNA sequence: TGTGCCAGCAGTGGGGACATTAGCTCTGGAAACACCATATATTTT.

The CDR3 reads CASTPRDQGYNEQFF. In DNA form, the CDR3 reads TGTGCCAGCACCCCAAGAGACCAGGGGTACAATGAGCAGTTCTTC. The rearrangement joins TRBV7-9 to TRBJ2-1; possible D gene TRBD1, 6 bases. Germline CDR1 reads SEHNR; CDR2 reads FQNEAQ (reference sequence). Trimming left V 7 bases short and J 4 bases short, with 17 bases between. This CDR3 has 15 amino acids.

The rearrangement links TRBV21-1 to TRBJ2-5; the tabulated D call, TRBD1, remains unverified against the DNA. TRBV21-1 is recorded as a pseudogene. CDR3 length equals 17 residues. The CDR3 here is CASGQSPSGRSQETQYF. The DNA for the CDR3 is TGTGCCAGCGGACAATCTCCCTCGGGGCGGAGCCAAGAGACCCAGTACTTC.

The chain employs TRBV2 and TRBJ2-1, with 12 bases identical to TRBD2. Per the germline V gene, CDR1 is SNHLY and CDR2 is FYNNEI. The V and J ends lost 5 bases and 6 bases, in that order; junction bases with no gene match: 5. The CDR3 has 15 residues. In DNA, the CDR3 is TGTGCCAGCAGTCTCGGACTAGCGGGGAGCAATGAGCAGTTCTTC. Translating gives CASSLGLAGSNEQFF.

V gene TRBV2 combines with J gene TRBJ1-1; a possible D gene is TRBD1 (5 bases). This CDR3 has 14 residues. Deletions cut 2 bases from V and 4 bases from J, with 11 bases between. From germline, CDR1 is SNHLY and CDR2 FYNNEI. CDR3 residues: CASSEIQGGTEAFF. CDR3 nucleotides: TGTGCCAGCAGTGAAATTCAGGGAGGCACTGAAGCTTTCTTT. The variable domain in full, with the rest retrieved from reference TRBV2 and TRBJ1-1, is EPEVTQTPSHQVTQMGQEVILRCVPISNHLYFYWYRQILGQKVEFLVSFYNNEISEKSEIFDDQFSVERPDGSNFTLKIRSTKLEDSAMYFCASSEIQGGTEAFFGQGTRLTVV.